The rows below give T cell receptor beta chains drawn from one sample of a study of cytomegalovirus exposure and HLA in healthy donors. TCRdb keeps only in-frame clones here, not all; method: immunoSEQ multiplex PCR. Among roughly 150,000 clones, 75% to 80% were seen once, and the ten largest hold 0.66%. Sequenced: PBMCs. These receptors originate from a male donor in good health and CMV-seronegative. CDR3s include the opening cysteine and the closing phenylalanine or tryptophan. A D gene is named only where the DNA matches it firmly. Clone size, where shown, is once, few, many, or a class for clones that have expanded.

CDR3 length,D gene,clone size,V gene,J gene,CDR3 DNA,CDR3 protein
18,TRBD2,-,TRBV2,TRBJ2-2,TGTGCCAGCAGTAAACTACTAGCGGGGAGCACGAACACCGGGGAGCTGTTTTTT,CASSKLLAGSTNTGELFF
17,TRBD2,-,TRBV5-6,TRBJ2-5,TGTGCCAGCAGCCCGGGGACTAGCGGGGGCGTTCAAGAGACCCAGTACTTC,CASSPGTSGGVQETQYF
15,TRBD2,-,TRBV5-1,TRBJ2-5,TGCGCCAGCAGCCCAGGACTAGCGGGGACGGGGACCCAGTACTTC,CASSPGLAGTGTQYF
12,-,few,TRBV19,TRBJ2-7,TGTGCCAGTAGTATTCAGGGAGGCGAGCAGTACTTC,CASSIQGGEQYF
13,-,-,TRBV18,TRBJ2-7,TGTGCCAGCTCACCATTGAGCTCCTACGAGCAGTACTTC,CASSPLSSYEQYF
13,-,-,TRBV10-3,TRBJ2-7,TGTGCCATCAGTGAAACAGGGTCCTACGAGCAGTACTTC,CAISETGSYEQYF
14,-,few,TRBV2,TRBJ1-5,TGTGCCAGCAGCCCGGACAAAACTCAACAGCCCCAGCATTTT,CASSPDKTQQPQHF
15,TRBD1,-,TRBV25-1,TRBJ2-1,TGTGCCAGCAGTGACGGGACAGACCGTCGCAATGAGCAGTTCTTC,CASSDGTDRRNEQFF
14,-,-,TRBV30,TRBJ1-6,TGTGCCTGGAGCCTGACAGGCCAAGGTTCACCCCTCCACTTT,CAWSLTGQGSPLHF
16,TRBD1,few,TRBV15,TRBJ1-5,TGTGCCACCAGCAGAGAAGACAGGGGAGGCAATCAGCCCCAGCATTTT,CATSREDRGGNQPQHF
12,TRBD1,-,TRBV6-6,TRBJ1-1,TGTGCCAGCAGTTCCCCGACAGGGAAAGCTTTCTTT,CASSSPTGKAFF
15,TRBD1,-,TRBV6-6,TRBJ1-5,TGTGCCAGCAGTTTTCAGGGGGCGGGCAATCAGCCCCAGCATTTT,CASSFQGAGNQPQHF
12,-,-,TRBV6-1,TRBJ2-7,TGTGCCAGCAGTGAAGACAGCCCAGAGCAGTACTTC,CASSEDSPEQYF
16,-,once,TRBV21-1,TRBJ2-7,TGTGCCAGCAGCAAAGCGCTGGCAGGGGTGACCTACGAGCAGTACTTC,CASSKALAGVTYEQYF
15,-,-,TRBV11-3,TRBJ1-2,TGTGCCAGCAGCCTCCGGTTGGGCGAACGCTATGGCTACACCTTC,CASSLRLGERYGYTF
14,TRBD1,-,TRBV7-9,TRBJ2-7,TGTGCCAGCAGCCTGACAGGGGGATCCTACGAGCAGTACTTC,CASSLTGGSYEQYF
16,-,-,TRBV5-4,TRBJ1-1,TGTGCCAGCAGCTGGCCCGGACTGTCCTTGAACACTGAAGCTTTCTTT,CASSWPGLSLNTEAFF
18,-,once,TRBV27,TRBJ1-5,TGTGCCAGCAGTCGCCCCCAAGATGCAGGGCTAGGCAATCAGCCCCAGCATTTT,CASSRPQDAGLGNQPQHF
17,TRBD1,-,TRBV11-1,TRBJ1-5,TGTGCCAGCAGCCCACACAGGGGGGACCATAGCAATCAGCCCCAGCATTTT,CASSPHRGDHSNQPQHF
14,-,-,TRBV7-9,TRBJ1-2,TGTGCCAGCAGCTTAGTGGCTCAGGGAAATGGCTACACCTTC,CASSLVAQGNGYTF
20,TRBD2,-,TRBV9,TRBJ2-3,TGTGCCAGCAGCACCCGGACTAGCGGGAGGGCCGAACCCCCCGTAGATACGCAGTATTTT,CASSTRTSGRAEPPVDTQYF
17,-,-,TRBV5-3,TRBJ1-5,TGTGCCAGAAGCCCCGGTAAGGGGGATCATAGCAATCAGCCCCAGCATTTT,CARSPGKGDHSNQPQHF
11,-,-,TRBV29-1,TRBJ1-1,TGCAGCGCCCGGGGGGTGGCTGAAGCTTTCTTT,CSARGVAEAFF
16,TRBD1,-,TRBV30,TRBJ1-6,TGTGCCTGGAGCAGTACTTTGGAGGGCGACAGGGCACCCCTCCACTTT,CAWSSTLEGDRAPLHF
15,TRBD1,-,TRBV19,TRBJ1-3,TGTGCCAGTACCGACAGGGGGAGCTCTGGAAACACCATATATTTT,CASTDRGSSGNTIYF
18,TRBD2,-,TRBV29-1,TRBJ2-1,TGCAGCGTTGAAGGAATAGCGGGAACCTTCAGCTCCTACAATGAGCAGTTCTTC,CSVEGIAGTFSSYNEQFF
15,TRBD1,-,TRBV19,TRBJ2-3,TGTGCCAGTAGTATAGGGGACAGACCCACAGATACGCAGTATTTT,CASSIGDRPTDTQYF
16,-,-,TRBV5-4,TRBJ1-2,TGTGCCAGCAGCTTGGGGTCGGGGTCGGGGGACTATGGCTACACCTTC,CASSLGSGSGDYGYTF
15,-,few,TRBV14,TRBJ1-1,TGTGCCAGCAGTCCCGTCCGGGGAATAGATACTGAAGCTTTCTTT,CASSPVRGIDTEAFF
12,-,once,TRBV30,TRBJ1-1,TGTGCCTGGACCCAGAACGATGTAGAAGCTTTCTTT,CAWTQNDVEAFF
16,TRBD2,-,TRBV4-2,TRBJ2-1,TGTGCCAGCAGCCAGGTCGGGACTAGCGGGAACAATGAGCAGTTCTTC,CASSQVGTSGNNEQFF
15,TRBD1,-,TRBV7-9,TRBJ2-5,TGTGCCAGCACCCCGCGGGACAGGGCTCAAGAGACCCAGTACTTC,CASTPRDRAQETQYF
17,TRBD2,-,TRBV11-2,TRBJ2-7,TGTGCCAGCAGCTTAGTGGCCCGGACTAGCGGGAGCGGCGAGCAGTACTTC,CASSLVARTSGSGEQYF
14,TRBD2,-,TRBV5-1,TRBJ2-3,TGCGCCAGCAGCAGCGGGGGGGCTGAAGATACGCAGTATTTT,CASSSGGAEDTQYF
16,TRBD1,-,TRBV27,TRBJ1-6,TGTGCCAGCAGTTCCCGGGGGACAGGGGGCAATTCACCCCTCCACTTT,CASSSRGTGGNSPLHF
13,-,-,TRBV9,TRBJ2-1,TGTGCCAGCACCAGAAGCTCCTACAATGAGCAGTTCTTC,CASTRSSYNEQFF
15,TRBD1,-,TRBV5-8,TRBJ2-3,TGTGCCAGCAGCTTAGGCGGGACAGGGACAGATACGCAGTATTTT,CASSLGGTGTDTQYF
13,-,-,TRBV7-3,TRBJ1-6,TGTGCCAGCAGTCGTACCACGGAGGCACCCCTCCACTTT,CASSRTTEAPLHF
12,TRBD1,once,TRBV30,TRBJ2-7,TGTGCCATAGGACAGGGCGCCTACGAGCAGTACTTC,CAIGQGAYEQYF
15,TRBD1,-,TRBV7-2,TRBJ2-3,TGTGCCAGCAGCTTAGGGGGACAGGGTGGAGATACGCAGTATTTT,CASSLGGQGGDTQYF
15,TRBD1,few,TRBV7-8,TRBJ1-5,TGTGCCAGCAGCTTAGTCCGGGACAGAAATCAGCCCCAGCATTTT,CASSLVRDRNQPQHF
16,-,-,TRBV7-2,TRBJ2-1,TGTGCCAGCAGCTTAAGAGGTACTAGTACATACAATGAGCAGTTCTTC,CASSLRGTSTYNEQFF
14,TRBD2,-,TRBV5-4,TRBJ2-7,TGTGCCAGCAGCTCGGGACTACACCGCTACGAGCAGTACTTC,CASSSGLHRYEQYF
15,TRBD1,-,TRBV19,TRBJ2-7,TGTGCCAGTAGTGTCGGACAGGGGCCGACCTACGAGCAGTACTTC,CASSVGQGPTYEQYF
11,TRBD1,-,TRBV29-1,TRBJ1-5,TGCAGCGTCGGACAGGGTTGGCCCCAGCATTTT,CSVGQGWPQHF
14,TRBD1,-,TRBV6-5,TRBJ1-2,TGTGCCAGCAGTTCACAGGGGCCCCTAAGAGGCTACACCTTC,CASSSQGPLRGYTF
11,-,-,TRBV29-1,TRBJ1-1,TGCAGCGTTGACAGGAACACTGAAGCTTTCTTT,CSVDRNTEAFF
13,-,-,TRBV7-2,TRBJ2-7,TGTGCCAGCAGCTTAGCGCGATCCTACGAGCAGTACTTC,CASSLARSYEQYF
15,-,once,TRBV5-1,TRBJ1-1,TGCGCCAGCAGCTTGGTGACAGTGGGAAACACTGAAGCTTTCTTT,CASSLVTVGNTEAFF